A single sample gave rise to the 3 T cell receptor beta chains below, sequenced in a study of T cell responses to AZD1222 COVID-19 vaccine. TCRdb's table, derived via immunoSEQ multiplex PCR, lists solely in-frame clones and lacks some. Seen here are 110,000 to 150,000 clones, approximately 93% observed once, and the top ten hold roughly 5%. Sequenced here: peripheral blood, sampled on day 0 of AZD1222 vaccination. The receptors originated from an adult in good health.

The V call is TRBV6-5, the J call TRBJ2-5, with no clear D. The CDR3 has 16 amino acids. Trimming pared 1 base from V and 2 bases from J, leaving 14 bases between. Germline loops: CDR1 MNHEY, CDR2 SVGAGI. The CDR3 reads CASSYWSATRQETQYF. In nucleotides, the CDR3 is TGTGCCAGCAGTTACTGGTCCGCGACCAGGCAAGAGACCCAGTACTTC.

The chain links TRBV12-3 or TRBV12-4 to TRBJ2-5, with D possibly being TRBD2 (6 bases). This CDR3 region has 13 residues. Trimming left V 4 bases short and J 2 bases short, with 8 bases between. The CDR3 DNA reads TGTGCCAGCAGTTCGACTAGTCAAGAGACCCAGTACTTC. Translated: CASSSTSQETQYF.

The chain recombines TRBV6-1 with TRBJ2-7; no reliable D call. Trimming removed 2 bases from V and 1 base from J, with 12 bases in between. The CDR3 loop spans 15 amino acids. Germline CDR1 reads MNHNS; CDR2 reads SASEGT. The CDR3 sequence is CASSEMGSPSYEQYF. The CDR3 DNA reads as TGTGCCAGCAGTGAAATGGGTTCCCCTTCCTACGAGCAGTACTTC.